The 13 T cell receptor beta chains below were found in one sample sequenced in a study of T cells in Graves' hyperthyroidism and ophthalmopathy. Researchers took RNA transcripts and amplified the TCR beta CDR3 regions from them. HTBI primers were the set used in a first-round RT-PCR of the TCR CDR3. TCRdb independently ran MiXCR on the multiplex PCR reads; one entry per CDR3 protein. Of 200,000 to 250,000 distinct CDR3 sequences detected, roughly 15% appear once; the ten largest clones hold 50%. The sample taken for sequencing was blood. These receptors all come from a man aged 50-59 years with Graves' hyperthyroidism.

This clonotype was recorded only once. Just one base apart from a much larger clone, this may be a read error. The V call is TRBV7-8, the J call TRBJ2-7; D not resolved. Germline V gene lookup returns CDR1 SGHVS and CDR2 FQNEAQ. The CDR3 runs to 13 residues. CDR3 sequence (DNA): TGTGCCAGCAGCCCCGACACTAACTACGACCAGTACTTC. This sequence encodes CASSPDTNYDQYF. Drawing the rest from reference TRBV7-8 and TRBJ2-7, the complete variable domain is GAGVSQSPRYKVAKRGQDVALRCDPISGHVSLFWYQQALGQGPEFLTYFQNEAQLDKSGLPSDRFFAERPEGSVSTLKIQRTQQEDSAVYLCASSPDTNYDQYFGPGTRLTVT.

In its sample, this clonotype was seen many times. The CDR3 nucleotides are TGTGCCAGCAGCCAATTAGCTAGCGGGAGAAGAGATACGCAGTATTTT. Its translation: CASSQLASGRRDTQYF. The rearrangement links TRBV4-2 to TRBJ2-3; 10 positions match TRBD2. V lost 2 bases to trimming and J lost 5 bases; unmatched junction nucleotides: 7. The CDR3 runs to 16 residues. CDR1 and CDR2 from the germline V gene are LGHNA and YNFKEQ.

The chain links TRBV11-3 to TRBJ2-1; no clear D. The CDR3 has 14 amino acids. CDR1 SGHNT and CDR2 YENEEA come from the germline V gene. The V gene lost 1 base and the J gene lost 5 bases, with 9 bases spanning the gap. The CDR3 protein is CASSLGQKDNEQFF. The CDR3 bases are TGTGCCAGCAGCTTAGGCCAGAAAGACAATGAGCAGTTCTTC.

This chain uses TRBV20-1 with TRBJ2-2; 13 positions match TRBD2. CDR1 and CDR2 from the germline V gene are DFQATT and SNEGSKA (reference sequence). The J segment lost 7 bases and the V segment lost 0 bases, leaving 11 bases of the junction unmatched. The CDR3 covers 18 residues. The chain's CDR3 is CSARDLSGLAGVVGELFF. CDR3 bases: TGCAGTGCTAGAGATTTATCCGGACTAGCGGGAGTGGTCGGGGAGCTGTTTTTT.

This clonotype showed up many times. The rearrangement uses TRBV7-9 and TRBJ2-1; 12 bases match TRBD2. J lost 0 bases, V lost 5 bases, and 5 bases had no gene match. This CDR3 has 17 amino acids. CDR1 and CDR2 from the germline V gene are SEHNR and FQNEAQ (reference sequence). The CDR3 loop reads CASSPTSGRSSYNEQFF. CDR3 bases: TGTGCCAGCAGCCCCACTAGCGGGAGGAGCTCCTACAATGAGCAGTTCTTC.

This clonotype was observed many times. The chain has TRBV4-1 and TRBJ2-7, with D possibly TRBD2 on 6 matching bases. Looked up from germline, CDR1 is MGHRA and CDR2 is YSYEKL. Trimming took 1 base from V and 5 from J, leaving 21 bases between them. This CDR3 region has 17 residues. The CDR3 here is CASSQVWEVNIPNEQYF. CDR3 DNA: TGCGCCAGCAGCCAAGTGTGGGAGGTTAACATTCCCAACGAGCAGTACTTC.

This clonotype was counted ten times or more. The CDR3 DNA is TGTGCCAGCAGGGCGGGACAGGGGGCCTGGGATACGCAGTATTTT. Translated: CASRAGQGAWDTQYF. The chain recombines TRBV2 with TRBJ2-3, with 12 bases identical to TRBD1. The CDR3 contains 15 residues. CDR1 is SNHLY and CDR2 is FYNNEI in the germline V gene. With V trimmed by 6 bases and J by 6 bases, 7 bases remained unmatched.

This clonotype was seen many times. The V call is TRBV10-2, the J call TRBJ2-3, with 10 bases aligning to TRBD2. Germline V gene data show CDR1 as WSHSY and CDR2 as SAAADI. J was trimmed by 1 base and V by 6 bases; bases with no gene match: 10. The CDR3 runs to 17 residues. The DNA for the CDR3 is TGCGCCAGCAGCCTTGGGGCTAGCGGGGGACGCACAGATACGCAGTATTTT. Protein product: CASSLGASGGRTDTQYF.

This clonotype appeared many times. The chain is built from TRBV2 and TRBJ2-5; D gene uncertain. Germline V gives CDR1 SNHLY, CDR2 FYNNEI. Trimming shortened V by 0 bases and J by 6 bases, and 2 bases separated the two germline ends. The CDR3 has 11 residues. The DNA for the CDR3 is TGTGCCAGCAGTGAAGCCCAGACCCAGTACTTC. This translates into CASSEAQTQYF. Supplemented by reference TRBV2 and TRBJ2-5, the full variable domain reads EPEVTQTPSHQVTQMGQEVILRCVPISNHLYFYWYRQILGQKVEFLVSFYNNEISEKSEIFDDQFSVERPDGSNFTLKIRSTKLEDSAMYFCASSEAQTQYFGPGTRLLVL.

This clonotype has more than one count but fewer than ten. The J gene is TRBJ1-4, the V gene TRBV28; 9 nucleotides line up with TRBD1. Trimming cost V 5 bases and J 8 bases; bases outside gene matches: 6. The CDR3 loop spans 14 amino acids. The germline gives CDR1 MDHEN, CDR2 SYDVKM. CDR3 protein: CASSGTGIREKLFF. CDR3 coding DNA: TGTGCCAGCAGTGGGACAGGGATCAGGGAAAAACTGTTTTTT.

The chain combines TRBV9 with TRBJ2-2, with TRBD2 identical over 12 bases. V trimming: 2 bases; J trimming: 1 base; junction bases outside the gene matches: 3. The CDR3 is made up of 17 amino acids. Germline CDR1 and CDR2: SGDLS and YYNGEE. This CDR3 reads CASSVRLAGVNTGELFF. CDR3 in DNA: TGTGCCAGCAGCGTCCGACTAGCGGGAGTGAACACCGGGGAGCTGTTTTTT.

This clonotype was seen a handful of times. The chain carries TRBV5-1 and TRBJ1-4, with 7 bases aligning to TRBD1. The J segment lost 10 bases and the V segment lost 2 bases, leaving 8 bases of the junction unmatched. CDR3 length: 14 amino acids. Germline V gene data show CDR1 as SGHRS and CDR2 as YFSETQ. DNA for the CDR3: TGCGCCAGCAGCTTAGGGACAGCTGGGGGAAAACTGTTTTTT. It translates to CASSLGTAGGKLFF.

In this sample, this clonotype turned up many times. This chain links TRBV3-1 with TRBJ1-6, with 9 bases identical to TRBD1. CDR1 is LGHDT, CDR2 YNNKEL, per germline (reference sequence). V was clipped by 4 bases and J by 7 bases; unmatched bases: 5. This CDR3 has 15 amino acids. The CDR3 is CASSLRDRDNSPLHF. In DNA form, the CDR3 reads TGTGCCAGCAGCCTCCGGGACAGGGACAATTCACCCCTCCACTTT.